What follows describes a single T cell receptor beta chain. Germline trimming cut 4 bases from V and 5 bases from J; bases unmatched to any gene: 9. The CDR3 is 15 amino acids. Germline CDR1 MDHEN, CDR2 SYDVKM. These data belong to a study of T-cell reconstitution after alpha-beta-depleted transplantation in children. Library preparation (for TCRbeta) was performed with unique molecular identifiers. TCRdb itself ran the PCR reads through MiXCR, one entry per CDR3 protein. The sample has some 220,000 distinct CDR3 sequences, around 9.6% seen once. The TCR was taken from a human donor who donated a stem cell graft to a child with acute lymphoblastic leukemia. The chain carries TRBV28 and TRBJ2-5, with 8 bases identical to TRBD2. This material consisted of PBMCs from the stem cell graft donor, taken from the stem cell graft. CDR3 sequence: CASSWVGGAGETQYF. The CDR3 DNA is TGTGCCAGCAGTTGGGTCGGGGGGGCCGGTGAGACCCAGTACTTC.